The entry below gives a single T cell receptor (beta chain) sequence along with its context. The data are from a study of blood T cell repertoires in COVID-19. This CDR3 contains 15 residues. The germline V gene has CDR1 MNHEY and CDR2 SVGAGI. Trimming took 6 bases from V and 3 from J; bases not matched to a gene: 10. Measured with immunoSEQ multiplex PCR; TCRdb has only the in-frame clones, and not every one. This table holds some 120,000 clones, roughly 89% found once. Sequenced input: peripheral blood. The sequence was obtained from a woman aged 45 to 65 with acute or convalescent COVID-19. The chain uses TRBV6-5 and TRBJ2-5, with 7 bases identical to TRBD2. The CDR3 spells CASRGSWEGEETQYF. The CDR3 coding sequence is TGTGCCAGCAGGGGTTCTTGGGAGGGTGAAGAGACCCAGTACTTC.